The clone carrying this T cell receptor (beta chain) was seen just once. This sample was included in a study of cytomegalovirus exposure and HLA in healthy donors. This table comes from immunoSEQ multiplex PCR, and its TCRdb copy is limited to in-frame clones, with some not included. This sample has roughly 200,000 clones; about nine tenths occur once, and the top ten carry 6% to 8%. Trimming cost V 5 bases and J 3 bases; bases outside gene matches: 14. This CDR3 region has 18 residues. The V gene's germline CDR1 is MNHEY and CDR2 SMNVEV (reference sequence). This clonotype was obtained from a young man in good health and CMV-seropositive. Source material: PBMCs. This rearrangement joins TRBV27 to TRBJ2-2; 8 bases are a match to TRBD2. The CDR3 DNA is TGTGCCAGCAGTCCCCAACCTCGCGGGGGGCCTGACACCGGGGAGCTGTTTTTT. This codes for CASSPQPRGGPDTGELFF.